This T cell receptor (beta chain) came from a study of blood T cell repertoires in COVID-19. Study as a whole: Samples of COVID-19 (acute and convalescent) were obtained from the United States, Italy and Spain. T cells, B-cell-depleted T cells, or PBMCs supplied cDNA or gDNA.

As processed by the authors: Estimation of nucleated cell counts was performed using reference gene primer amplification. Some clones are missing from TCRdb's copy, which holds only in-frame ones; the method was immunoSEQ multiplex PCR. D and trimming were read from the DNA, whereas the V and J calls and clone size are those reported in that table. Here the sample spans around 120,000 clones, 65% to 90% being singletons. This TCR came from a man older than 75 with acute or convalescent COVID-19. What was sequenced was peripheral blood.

In DNA, the CDR3 is TGTGCCAGCAGTTTAGGGCAGGGGATTGAAAAACTGTTTTTT. Translating it yields CASSLGQGIEKLFF. The chain couples TRBV27 to TRBJ1-4; D possibly corresponds to TRBD1 (6 bases). Trimming shortened V by 2 bases and J by 7 bases, and 11 bases separated the two germline ends. Per germline, CDR1 MNHEY and CDR2 SMNVEV (reference sequence). This CDR3 is built from 14 residues.